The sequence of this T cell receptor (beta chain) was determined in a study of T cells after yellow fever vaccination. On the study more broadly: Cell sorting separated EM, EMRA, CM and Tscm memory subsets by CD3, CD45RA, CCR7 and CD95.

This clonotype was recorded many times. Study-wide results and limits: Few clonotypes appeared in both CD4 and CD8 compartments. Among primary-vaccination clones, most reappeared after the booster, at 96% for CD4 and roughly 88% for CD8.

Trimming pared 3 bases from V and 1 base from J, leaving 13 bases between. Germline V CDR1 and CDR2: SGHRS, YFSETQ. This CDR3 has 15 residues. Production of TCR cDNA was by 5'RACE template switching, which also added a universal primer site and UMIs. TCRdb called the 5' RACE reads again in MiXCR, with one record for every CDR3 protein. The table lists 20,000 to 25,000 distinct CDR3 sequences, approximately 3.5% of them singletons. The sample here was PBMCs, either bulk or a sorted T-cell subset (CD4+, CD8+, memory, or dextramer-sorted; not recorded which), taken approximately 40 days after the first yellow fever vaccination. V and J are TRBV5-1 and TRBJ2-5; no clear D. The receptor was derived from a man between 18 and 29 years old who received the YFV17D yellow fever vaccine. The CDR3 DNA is TGCGCCAGCAGCTATGGCAGGACGGGCCAAGAGACCCAGTACTTC. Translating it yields CASSYGRTGQETQYF.